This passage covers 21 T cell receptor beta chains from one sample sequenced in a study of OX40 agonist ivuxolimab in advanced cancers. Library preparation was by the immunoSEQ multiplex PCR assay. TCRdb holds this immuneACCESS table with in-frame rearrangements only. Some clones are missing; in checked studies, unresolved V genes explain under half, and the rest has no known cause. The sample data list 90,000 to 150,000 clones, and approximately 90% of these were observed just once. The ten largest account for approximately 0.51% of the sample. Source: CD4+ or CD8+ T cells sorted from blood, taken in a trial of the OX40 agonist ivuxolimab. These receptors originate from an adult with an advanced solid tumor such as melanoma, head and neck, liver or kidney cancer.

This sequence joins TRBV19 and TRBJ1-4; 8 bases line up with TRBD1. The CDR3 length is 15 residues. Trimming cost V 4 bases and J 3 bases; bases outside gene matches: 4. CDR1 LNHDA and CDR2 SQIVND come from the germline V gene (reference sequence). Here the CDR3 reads CASSNGQGANEKLFF. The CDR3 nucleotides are TGTGCCAGTAGTAATGGACAGGGAGCTAATGAAAAACTGTTTTTT.

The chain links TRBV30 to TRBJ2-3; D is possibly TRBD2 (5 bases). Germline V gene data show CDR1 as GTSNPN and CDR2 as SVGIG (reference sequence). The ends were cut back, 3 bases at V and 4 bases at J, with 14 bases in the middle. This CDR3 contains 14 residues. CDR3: CAWSWRASPDTQYF. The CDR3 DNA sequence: TGTGCCTGGAGCTGGAGAGCTAGCCCAGATACGCAGTATTTT.

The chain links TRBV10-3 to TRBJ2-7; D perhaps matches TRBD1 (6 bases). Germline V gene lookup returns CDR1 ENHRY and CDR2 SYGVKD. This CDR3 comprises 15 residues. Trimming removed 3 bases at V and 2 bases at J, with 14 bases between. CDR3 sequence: CAISDPGTSAYEQYF. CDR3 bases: TGTGCCATCAGTGACCCCGGGACATCCGCCTACGAGCAGTACTTC.

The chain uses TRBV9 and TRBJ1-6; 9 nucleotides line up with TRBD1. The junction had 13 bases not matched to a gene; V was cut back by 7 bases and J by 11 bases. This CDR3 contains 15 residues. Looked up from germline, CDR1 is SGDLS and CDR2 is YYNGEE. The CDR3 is CASSREMGQGAPLHF. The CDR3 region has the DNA TGTGCCAGCTCTCGAGAGATGGGACAGGGAGCACCCCTCCACTTT.

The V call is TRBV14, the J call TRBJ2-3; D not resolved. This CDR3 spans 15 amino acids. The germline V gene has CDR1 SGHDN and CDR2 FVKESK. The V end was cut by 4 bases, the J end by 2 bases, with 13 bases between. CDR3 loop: CASSPPLGPTDTQYF. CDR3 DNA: TGTGCCAGCAGCCCCCCCTTGGGCCCCACAGATACGCAGTATTTT.

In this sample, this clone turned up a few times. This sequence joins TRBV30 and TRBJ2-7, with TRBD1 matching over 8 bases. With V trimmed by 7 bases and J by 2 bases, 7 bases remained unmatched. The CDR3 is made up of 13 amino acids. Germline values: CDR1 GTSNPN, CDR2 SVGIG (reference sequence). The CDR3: CAFTGQVTYEQYF. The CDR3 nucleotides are TGTGCCTTCACGGGACAGGTTACCTACGAGCAGTACTTC.

CDR3 sequence: CASSPGTSGNTIYF. CDR3 sequence (DNA): TGTGCCAGCAGCCCCGGGACCTCTGGAAACACCATATATTTT. The V gene is TRBV7-8, the J gene TRBJ1-3, with D possibly TRBD1 on 5 matching bases. Germline V gene sequence: CDR1 SGHVS, CDR2 FQNEAQ. V was pared by 5 bases and J by 0 bases, with 8 bases between. The CDR3 has 14 amino acids.

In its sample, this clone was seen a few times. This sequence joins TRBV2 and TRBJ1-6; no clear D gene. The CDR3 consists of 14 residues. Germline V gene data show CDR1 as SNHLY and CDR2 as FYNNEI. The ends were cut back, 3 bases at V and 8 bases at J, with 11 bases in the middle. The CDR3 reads CASSDYRLYSPLHF. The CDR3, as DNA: TGTGCCAGCAGTGATTACAGACTCTATTCACCCCTCCACTTT.

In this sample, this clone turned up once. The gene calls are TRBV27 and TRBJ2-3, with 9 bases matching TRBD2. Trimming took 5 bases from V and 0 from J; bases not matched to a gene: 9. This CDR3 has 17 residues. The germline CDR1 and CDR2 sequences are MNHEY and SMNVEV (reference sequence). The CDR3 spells CASSPLAGEASTDTQYF. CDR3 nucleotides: TGTGCCAGCAGTCCCTTAGCGGGGGAAGCTAGCACAGATACGCAGTATTTT.

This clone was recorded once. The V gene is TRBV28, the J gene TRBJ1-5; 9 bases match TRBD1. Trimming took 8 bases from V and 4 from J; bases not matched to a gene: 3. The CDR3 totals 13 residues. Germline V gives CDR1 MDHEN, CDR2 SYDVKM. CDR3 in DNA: TGTGCCAGCCGAGACAGGGGGAATCAGCCCCAGCATTTT. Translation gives CASRDRGNQPQHF.

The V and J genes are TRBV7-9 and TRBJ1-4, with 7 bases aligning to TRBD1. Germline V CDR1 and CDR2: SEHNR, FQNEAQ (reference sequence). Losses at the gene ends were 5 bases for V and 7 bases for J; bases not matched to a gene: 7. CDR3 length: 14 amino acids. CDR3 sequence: CASSPTGIGEKLFF. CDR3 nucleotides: TGTGCCAGCAGCCCGACAGGGATCGGTGAAAAACTGTTTTTT.

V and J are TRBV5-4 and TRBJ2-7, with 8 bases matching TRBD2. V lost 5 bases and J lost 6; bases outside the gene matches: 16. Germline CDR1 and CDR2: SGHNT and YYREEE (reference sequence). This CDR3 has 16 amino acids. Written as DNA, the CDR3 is TGTGCCAGCAGAACCGGGACTAGTTGGGGTCGGGGCGAGCAGTACTTC. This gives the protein CASRTGTSWGRGEQYF.

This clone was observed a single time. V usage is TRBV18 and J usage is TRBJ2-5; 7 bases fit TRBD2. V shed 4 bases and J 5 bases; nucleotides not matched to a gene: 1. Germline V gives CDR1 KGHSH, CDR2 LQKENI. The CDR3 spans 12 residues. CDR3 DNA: TGTGCCAGCTCACAGGGAGGGGAGACCCAGTACTTC. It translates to CASSQGGETQYF.

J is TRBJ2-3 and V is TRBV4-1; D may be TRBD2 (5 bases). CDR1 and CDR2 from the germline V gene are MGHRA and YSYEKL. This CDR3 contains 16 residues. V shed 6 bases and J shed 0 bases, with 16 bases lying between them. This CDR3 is CASRLGVPASTDTQYF. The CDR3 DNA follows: TGCGCCAGCAGGCTCGGGGTCCCTGCTAGCACAGATACGCAGTATTTT.

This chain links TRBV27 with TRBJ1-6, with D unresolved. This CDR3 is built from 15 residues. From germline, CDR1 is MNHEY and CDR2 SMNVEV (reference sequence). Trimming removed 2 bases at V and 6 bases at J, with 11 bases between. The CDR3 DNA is TGTGCCAGCAGTTTAAATGAGATTCCTAATTCACCCCTCCACTTT. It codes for CASSLNEIPNSPLHF.

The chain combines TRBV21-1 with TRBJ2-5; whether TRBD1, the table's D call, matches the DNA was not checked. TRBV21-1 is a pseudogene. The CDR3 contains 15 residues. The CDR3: CASSSWDRDQETQYF. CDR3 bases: TGTGCCAGCAGCAGCTGGGACAGGGACCAAGAGACCCAGTACTTC.

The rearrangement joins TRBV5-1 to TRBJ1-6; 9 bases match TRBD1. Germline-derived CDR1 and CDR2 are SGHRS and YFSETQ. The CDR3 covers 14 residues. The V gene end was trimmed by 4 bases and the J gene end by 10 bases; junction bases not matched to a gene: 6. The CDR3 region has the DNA TGCGCCAGCAGCATGGGGACAGGGAACTCACCCCTCCACTTT. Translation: CASSMGTGNSPLHF.

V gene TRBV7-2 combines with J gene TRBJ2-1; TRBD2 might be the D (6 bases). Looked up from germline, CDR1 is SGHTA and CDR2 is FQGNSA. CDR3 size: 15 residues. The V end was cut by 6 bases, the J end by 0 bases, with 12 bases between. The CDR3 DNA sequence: TGTGCCAGCAGACCCTCTAGCGACTCCTACAATGAGCAGTTCTTC. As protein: CASRPSSDSYNEQFF.

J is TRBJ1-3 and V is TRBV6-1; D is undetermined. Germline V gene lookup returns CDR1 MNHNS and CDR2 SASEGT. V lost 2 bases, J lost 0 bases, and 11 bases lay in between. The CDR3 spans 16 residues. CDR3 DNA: TGTGCCAGCAGTGAATGGTATGCTAGCTCTGGAAACACCATATATTTT. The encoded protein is CASSEWYASSGNTIYF.

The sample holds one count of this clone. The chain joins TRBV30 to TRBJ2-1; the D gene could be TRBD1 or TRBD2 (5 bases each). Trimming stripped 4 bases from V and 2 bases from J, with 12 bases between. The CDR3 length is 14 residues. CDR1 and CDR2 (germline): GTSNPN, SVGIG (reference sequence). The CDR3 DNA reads TGTGCCTGGAAACGTGGGACCCCCTACAATGAGCAGTTCTTC. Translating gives CAWKRGTPYNEQFF.

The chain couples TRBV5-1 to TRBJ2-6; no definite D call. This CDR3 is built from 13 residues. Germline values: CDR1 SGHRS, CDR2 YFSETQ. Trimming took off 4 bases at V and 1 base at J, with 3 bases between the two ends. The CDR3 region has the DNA TGCGCCAGCAGCCTTTCTGGGGCCAACGTCCTGACTTTC. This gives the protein CASSLSGANVLTF.